The 29 T cell receptor beta chains given below trace back to one sample, sequenced in a study of shared clonotypes between healthy human individuals (dated by TCRdb to the early 2020s). Libraries were constructed by the immunoSEQ multiplex PCR assay. The source is immuneACCESS, and TCRdb retained only in-frame sequences with V and J called. Part of the clones is not carried over; for the studies checked, unresolved V genes explain less than half of this, and the remainder is unexplained. The sample has more than 2 million clones on record, 90% to 95% of them singletons. The ten largest clones take up more than 1.5% of the sample. CD8 naive samples consisted of CD45RO-negative cells that were positively selected for CCR7, yielding a CD45RA+CCR7+ population without TemRA cells. Sequenced: naive CD8+ T cells from PBMCs. The cell subset or site label, as the study defines it: CD45RA+CCR7+. All receptors derive from a man between 18 and 35 years old in good health. Some clones in this sample may be carry-over from other donors' samples.

This chain joins TRBV15 and TRBJ2-7; the match to TRBD2 covers 7 bases. The CDR3 runs to 14 residues. Per germline, CDR1 LNHNV and CDR2 YYDKDF (reference sequence). The V and J ends lost 6 bases and 1 base, in that order; junction bases with no gene match: 6. The CDR3 region is CATRVGGESYEQYF. CDR3 nucleotides: TGTGCCACCAGGGTGGGGGGGGAGTCCTACGAGCAGTACTTC.

The chain combines TRBV9 with TRBJ1-5; tentative D call: TRBD1 (6 bases). The length of the CDR3 is 16 residues. CDR1 and CDR2 from the germline V gene are SGDLS and YYNGEE. Trimming pared 4 bases from V and 6 bases from J, leaving 20 bases between. This chain's CDR3 is CASSPGYGGVGQPQHF. Here the CDR3 DNA reads TGTGCCAGCAGCCCGGGGTACGGGGGCGTCGGTCAGCCCCAGCATTTT.

The genes are TRBV28 and TRBJ1-4; D unresolved. V was cut by 7 bases and J by 4 bases, with 19 bases left in between. CDR3 length equals 16 residues. Germline CDR1 is MDHEN and CDR2 is SYDVKM. CDR3 bases: TGTGCCAGCACTCCAAGGCCCTTTGTAGGTAATGAAAAACTGTTTTTT. Translated, it gives CASTPRPFVGNEKLFF.

CDR3 nucleotides: TGTGCCAGCAGCCACCGGGACAGGGGGTTCTACGAGCAGTACTTC. This sequence encodes CASSHRDRGFYEQYF. The chain employs TRBV7-9 and TRBJ2-7, with 11 bases lining up with TRBD1. The CDR3 sequence is 15 residues long. With V trimmed by 5 bases and J by 3 bases, 6 bases remained unmatched. CDR1 and CDR2 from the germline V gene are SEHNR and FQNEAQ (reference sequence).

The chain couples TRBV28 to TRBJ2-7; unclear D gene. The germline V gene encodes CDR1 MDHEN and CDR2 SYDVKM. The CDR3 runs 16 residues. V shed 5 bases and J shed 2 bases, with 19 bases lying between them. The CDR3 DNA sequence: TGTGCCAGCAGTCGGATCGACCTAGGTGGGGCCTACGAGCAGTACTTC. This translates into CASSRIDLGGAYEQYF.

Of note for this clone: This sample includes further DNA sequences coding for the same CDR3. This chain joins TRBV7-2 and TRBJ2-7; 12 nucleotides line up with TRBD2. Germline values: CDR1 SGHTA, CDR2 FQGNSA. CDR3 length: 15 amino acids. The V and J ends lost 4 bases and 3 bases, in that order; junction bases with no gene match: 4. This CDR3 is CASSSRTSGNYEQYF. The CDR3 DNA follows: TGTGCCAGCAGCTCCAGGACTAGCGGGAACTACGAGCAGTACTTC.

V gene TRBV5-6 combines with J gene TRBJ2-1; possibly TRBD2 for D (6 bases). Germline assignment: CDR1 SGHDT and CDR2 YYEEEE. V shed 0 bases and J shed 7 bases, with 26 bases lying between them. This CDR3 spans 19 amino acids. In nucleotides, the CDR3 is TGTGCCAGCAGCTTGGTCCGGGCGGGGTTGGAGGGGCAGTCGAATGAGCAGTTCTTC. Its protein product is CASSLVRAGLEGQSNEQFF.

The chain carries TRBV9 and TRBJ2-1, with 10 nucleotides matching TRBD1. In germline, CDR1 is SGDLS, CDR2 YYNGEE. With V trimmed by 3 bases and J by 7 bases, 4 bases remained unmatched. The CDR3 extends over 14 amino acids. CDR3 amino acids: CASSDRDRGNEQFF. The CDR3, as DNA: TGTGCCAGCAGCGACCGGGACAGGGGAAATGAGCAGTTCTTC.

The chain has TRBV2 and TRBJ1-1, with D perhaps matching TRBD1 (6 bases). Trimming took 10 bases from V and 5 from J, leaving 23 bases between them. This CDR3 region has 15 residues. Germline CDR1 reads SNHLY; CDR2 reads FYNNEI. The DNA of the CDR3 is TGTGCCAACGGTAATGAACAGGGAGTAAGGACTGAAGCTTTCTTT. This gives the protein CANGNEQGVRTEAFF.

This chain connects TRBV27 to TRBJ2-3, with 11 positions matching TRBD2. J was trimmed by 3 bases and V by 1 base; bases with no gene match: 9. Germline CDR1 MNHEY, CDR2 SMNVEV (reference sequence). This CDR3 is 18 amino acids long. The DNA for the CDR3 is TGTGCCAGCAGTTTATTCCCACTACTAGCGGGAGTAACAGATACGCAGTATTTT. Translating gives CASSLFPLLAGVTDTQYF.

This clone was detected once. The V and J genes are TRBV15 and TRBJ1-1; D remains unclear. Trimming shortened V by 6 bases and J by 4 bases, and 12 bases separated the two germline ends. The CDR3 has 13 amino acids. CDR1 is LNHNV and CDR2 is YYDKDF in the germline V gene (reference sequence). CDR3 region: CATRPGSGTEAFF. In nucleotides, the CDR3 is TGTGCCACCAGACCCGGTTCGGGCACTGAAGCTTTCTTT.

Notes on this clone: Other DNA sequences in this sample translate to the same CDR3. J is TRBJ1-5 and V is TRBV15; possible D gene TRBD1, 5 bases. Germline V lookup: CDR1 LNHNV, CDR2 YYDKDF (reference sequence). The CDR3 is made up of 15 amino acids. V dropped 2 bases and J dropped 1 base, with 9 bases sitting between them. In DNA, the CDR3 is TGTGCCACCAGCAGACAGGGAGCCAGCAATCAGCCCCAGCATTTT. Amino acids: CATSRQGASNQPQHF.

The chain employs TRBV4-3 and TRBJ1-4; TRBD1 matches 10 bases. V lost 0 bases to trimming and J lost 6 bases; unmatched junction nucleotides: 4. CDR1 and CDR2 from the germline V gene are LGHNA and YSLEER. The CDR3 sequence is 16 residues long. The CDR3 loop reads CASSQELDRGYEKLFF. For the CDR3, the DNA is TGCGCCAGCAGCCAAGAGTTGGACAGGGGGTATGAAAAACTGTTTTTT.

The V and J genes are TRBV28 and TRBJ2-2, with D possibly being TRBD1 (7 bases). Germline V gives CDR1 MDHEN, CDR2 SYDVKM. V lost 6 bases, J lost 0 bases, and 17 bases lay in between. This CDR3 region has 17 residues. Written as DNA, the CDR3 is TGTGCCAGCAGCCCCCCAGGGGGGCAATCGAACACCGGGGAGCTGTTTTTT. The encoded protein is CASSPPGGQSNTGELFF.

The chain recombines TRBV10-3 with TRBJ1-1, with D unclear. Germline CDR1 ENHRY, CDR2 SYGVKD. Trimming took 7 bases from V and 2 from J, leaving 11 bases between them. The CDR3 is made up of 13 amino acids. CDR3 in amino acids: CAIKVSGNTEAFF. CDR3 in DNA: TGTGCCATCAAAGTTAGTGGAAACACTGAAGCTTTCTTT.

The chain's CDR3 is CASRANLAGAYEQYF. The CDR3 nucleotides read TGTGCCAGCAGAGCCAATCTAGCGGGGGCCTACGAGCAGTACTTC. V is TRBV11-2 and J is TRBJ2-7, with 10 bases that match TRBD2. Germline lookup yields CDR1 SGHAT and CDR2 FQNNGV. With V trimmed by 6 bases and J by 2 bases, 7 bases remained unmatched. This CDR3 is 15 amino acids long.

This chain joins TRBV5-1 and TRBJ2-5; 11 positions match TRBD2. The end of the DNA fits TRBJ2-7 better, so the J call may be wrong. This CDR3 has 15 residues. Germline-derived CDR1 and CDR2 are SGHRS and YFSETQ. The CDR3 coding sequence is TGCGCCAGCAGTCTTGCTAGCGGGAGGTCCTACGAGCAGTACTTC. The encoded protein is CASSLASGRSYEQYF.

The V call is TRBV16, the J call TRBJ1-1, with 7 bases matching TRBD1. Germline V CDR1 and CDR2: KGHSY, FQNENV. This CDR3 is built from 14 residues. Trimming at V came to 0 bases and at J to 8 bases, leaving 6 bases not matched to a gene. For the CDR3, the DNA is TGTGCCAGCAGCCAATCCGCGGACAGGAGAGAAGCTTTCTTT. It is translated as CASSQSADRREAFF.

The chain is built from TRBV7-6 and TRBJ2-7; 10 bases fit TRBD1. Germline lookup yields CDR1 SGHVS and CDR2 FNYEAQ. CDR3 length: 15 residues. Trimming took 5 bases from V and 5 from J; bases not matched to a gene: 9. DNA of the CDR3: TGTGCCAGCAGCGCCCCCGGGACAGGGGAAAACGAGCAGTACTTC. Its translation: CASSAPGTGENEQYF.

The chain employs TRBV9 and TRBJ2-3, with 11 bases identical to TRBD2. The CDR3 has 15 amino acids. J lost 11 bases, V lost 2 bases, and 10 bases had no gene match. Germline CDR1 SGDLS, CDR2 YYNGEE. The CDR3: CASSVTGLAVSEQYF. The CDR3 DNA reads TGTGCCAGCAGCGTTACGGGACTAGCGGTCTCCGAGCAGTATTTT.

The J gene is TRBJ2-1, the V gene TRBV28; maybe TRBD2 (7 bases). Trimming removed 8 bases from V and 8 bases from J, with 22 bases in between. The CDR3 extends over 15 amino acids. Germline CDR1 is MDHEN and CDR2 is SYDVKM. CDR3 coding DNA: TGTGCCAGCGCTAGAGGGGGAGGGTTCATGGATGAGCAGTTCTTC. It codes for CASARGGGFMDEQFF.

The rearrangement uses TRBV9 and TRBJ2-5, with TRBD1 identical over 10 bases. Germline V gene data show CDR1 as SGDLS and CDR2 as YYNGEE. The CDR3 has 16 amino acids. J gave up 5 bases and V 0 bases, and 7 bases lay outside the gene matches. CDR3 sequence (DNA): TGTGCCAGCAGCGTAGGGGGGACAGGGGTCCGGGAGACCCAGTACTTC. This gives the protein CASSVGGTGVRETQYF.

The chain employs TRBV14 and TRBJ2-3, with TRBD1 as a possible D gene (6 bases). The CDR3 spans 15 residues. Germline-derived CDR1 and CDR2 are SGHDN and FVKESK. Trimming removed 5 bases from V and 3 bases from J, with 15 bases in between. The CDR3 is CASSATGRRTDTQYF. In nucleotides, the CDR3 is TGTGCCAGCAGCGCTACAGGGAGAAGGACAGATACGCAGTATTTT. Full variable domain (remainder filled in from reference TRBV14 and TRBJ2-3): EAGVTQFPSHSVIEKGQTVTLRCDPISGHDNLYWYRRVMGKEIKFLLHFVKESKQDESGMPNNRFLAERTGGTYSTLKVQPAELEDSGVYFCASSATGRRTDTQYFGPGTRLTVL.

The genes are TRBV9 and TRBJ2-7; 9 bases map to TRBD1. With V trimmed by 0 bases and J by 4 bases, 5 bases remained unmatched. This CDR3 spans 15 amino acids. The germline V gene encodes CDR1 SGDLS and CDR2 YYNGEE. The CDR3 here is CASSVVGTGFYEQYF. CDR3 bases: TGTGCCAGCAGCGTAGTTGGGACAGGGTTTTACGAGCAGTACTTC.

This chain connects TRBV5-1 to TRBJ2-4; 7 bases are a match to TRBD2. The germline V gene encodes CDR1 SGHRS and CDR2 YFSETQ. V shed 4 bases, J shed 8 bases, and the junction held 18 bases outside the gene matches. The CDR3 is 17 residues long. CDR3 amino acids: CASSPARAGEGEDIQYF. The DNA for the CDR3 is TGCGCCAGCAGCCCAGCAAGGGCGGGAGAGGGTGAGGACATTCAGTACTTC.

This clone has a single count. The V gene is TRBV5-4, the J gene TRBJ2-7; the D gene is possibly TRBD2 (7 bases). Trimming pared 4 bases from V and 7 bases from J, leaving 21 bases between. In germline, CDR1 is SGHNT, CDR2 YYREEE (reference sequence). CDR3 length equals 15 residues. The CDR3 region is CASSPGEGELPEQYF. In DNA form, the CDR3 reads TGTGCCAGCAGCCCGGGGGAGGGGGAACTACCAGAGCAGTACTTC.

The chain recombines TRBV7-2 with TRBJ1-5, with no clear D. This CDR3 region has 19 residues. Trimming took 1 base from V and 0 from J, leaving 19 bases between them. Germline CDR1 reads SGHTA; CDR2 reads FQGNSA. The CDR3 sequence is CASSLVTSVGRYSNQPQHF. In DNA form, the CDR3 reads TGTGCCAGCAGCTTAGTTACTTCGGTCGGTCGATATAGCAATCAGCCCCAGCATTTT. Looking up the rest from reference TRBV7-2 and TRBJ1-5 gives the full variable domain: GAGVSQSPSNKVTEKGKDVELRCDPISGHTALYWYRQSLGQGLEFLIYFQGNSAPDKSGLPSDRFSAERTGGSVSTLTIQRTQQEDSAVYLCASSLVTSVGRYSNQPQHFGDGTRLSIL.

The rearrangement links TRBV29-1 to TRBJ2-3; 8 bases match TRBD1. The CDR3 covers 15 residues. V shed 6 bases and J 4 bases; nucleotides not matched to a gene: 12. From germline, CDR1 is SQVTM and CDR2 ANQGSEA. The CDR3: CSVPGTGILPDTQYF. The CDR3 coding sequence is TGCAGCGTCCCCGGGACAGGAATCCTCCCAGATACGCAGTATTTT.

This rearrangement joins TRBV4-2 to TRBJ2-1; a possible D gene is TRBD2 (5 bases). Germline V gene lookup returns CDR1 LGHNA and CDR2 YNFKEQ. The V gene lost 6 bases and the J gene lost 8 bases, with 11 bases spanning the gap. The CDR3 is 12 amino acids. This CDR3 is CASSPGSDEQFF. The CDR3 DNA reads TGTGCCAGCAGTCCGGGGTCGGATGAGCAGTTCTTC.